Listed below are T cell receptor beta chains from one sample, sequenced in a study of T cell repertoires in cytomegalovirus infection. TCRdb re-analysed the reads in MiXCR, keeping a single row per CDR3 protein. The repertoire includes about 740,000 distinct CDR3 sequences, 35% to 45% of them detected once, and around 3% sits in the top ten. Specimen: PBMCs. These receptors all stem from a human donor in good health (CMV status not recorded). Some clones in this sample may be carry-over from other donors' samples. CDR3s include the opening cysteine and the closing phenylalanine or tryptophan. Each record gives: CDR3 DNA, CDR3 protein, D gene, V gene, clone size, J gene. A D gene is named only where the DNA matches it firmly. The listing skips clone size in some rows; elsewhere it reads once, few, many or a size class.

TGTGCCAGCAGCCCCGGACTAGCGGGGGGGTATGACGGGGAGCTGTTTTTT CASSPGLAGGYDGELFF TRBD2 TRBV28 - TRBJ2-2
TGCGCCAGCAGCCAAGCTAGAAGTTACGAGCAGTACTTC CASSQARSYEQYF - TRBV4-1 few TRBJ2-7
TGTGCCAGCAGATTCTTGGGGGCTAGGGAGCTGTTTTTT CASRFLGARELFF - TRBV6-1 - TRBJ2-2
TGTGCCAGCAGTCCCCAGATGAACTATGGCTACACCTTC CASSPQMNYGYTF - TRBV28 few TRBJ1-2
TGTGCCAGCAGTCCCCCTACCTGGCCGAATGAAAAACTGTTTTTT CASSPPTWPNEKLFF - TRBV28 many TRBJ1-4
TGTGCCAGCAGGGGGAAAAATCAAGAGACCCAGTACTTC CASRGKNQETQYF - TRBV3-1 - TRBJ2-5
TGCGCCAGCAGCCAAGTTATGGGTCGGGGTTCACCCCTCCACTTT CASSQVMGRGSPLHF - TRBV4-1 - TRBJ1-6
TGTGCCAGCAGCAAATGGGTTGAGCAGTTCTTC CASSKWVEQFF - TRBV11-2 - TRBJ2-1
TGTGCCAGCAGCGTGGGAGGGGGGAATTACGAGCAGTACTTC CASSVGGGNYEQYF - TRBV9 - TRBJ2-7
TGTGCCAGCAGCTTATTCGAAGCGGGAGATGATGAGCAGTTCTTC CASSLFEAGDDEQFF TRBD2 TRBV11-1 - TRBJ2-1
TGTGCCAGCAGCCCAGGACAGCGATTTAACTATGGCTACACCTTC CASSPGQRFNYGYTF - TRBV7-9 many TRBJ1-2
TGTGCCAGCAGCCAAGGGTCGAGTAGCGGGTTACAAGAGACCCAGTACTTC CASSQGSSSGLQETQYF TRBD2 TRBV4-2 - TRBJ2-5
TGTGCCAGCAAACCGACAGTCAATAATTCACCCCTCCACTTT CASKPTVNNSPLHF - TRBV12-3/TRBV12-4 - TRBJ1-6
TGTGCCAGCAGTTTGATTGAAGGGCCCCGTCACTATGGCTACACCTTC CASSLIEGPRHYGYTF - TRBV28 few TRBJ1-2
TGTGCCATCAGTGACGATAGCGGGAAGTTCTACGAGCAGTACTTC CAISDDSGKFYEQYF TRBD2 TRBV10-3 many TRBJ2-7
TGTGCCAGCAGTTTGGTCGGGGGGGGCGGGGAGCAGTACTTC CASSLVGGGGEQYF TRBD2 TRBV28 - TRBJ2-7
TGCAGTGCTAGAAAGGGTTCCGGGTATGGCTACACCTTC CSARKGSGYGYTF - TRBV20-1 few TRBJ1-2
TGTGCCAGCAGCCCAACACTAGAATTCAAAGAGACCCAGTACTTC CASSPTLEFKETQYF - TRBV7-2 few TRBJ2-5
TGTGCCAGCAGCTTACATCCTGGTCGGGGGGAAAGTGAAGCTTTCTTT CASSLHPGRGESEAFF - TRBV7-3 many TRBJ1-1
TGTGCCAGCAGTTTAACCAAGACTACTGAAGCTTTCTTT CASSLTKTTEAFF - TRBV28 - TRBJ1-1
TGTGCCAGCACCCTAACTAGCGGGATGGGGGCCAAAAACATTCAGTACTTC CASTLTSGMGAKNIQYF TRBD2 TRBV12-3/TRBV12-4 - TRBJ2-4
TGTGCCAGCAGTGACCGGGGGGGTTACGAAAAACTGTTTTTT CASSDRGGYEKLFF - TRBV6-1 - TRBJ1-4
TGTGCCAGCAGCGCAATCAGGGTTAGCACAGATACGCAGTATTTT CASSAIRVSTDTQYF - TRBV7-8 - TRBJ2-3
TGTGCCAGCAGTTTGTCGGGCCTCTGGGATGAAAAACTGTTTTTT CASSLSGLWDEKLFF - TRBV27 - TRBJ1-4
TGTGCCGGGAAGGACAGGGGGAGGACTGAAGCTTTCTTT CAGKDRGRTEAFF TRBD1 TRBV28 - TRBJ1-1
TGTGCCAGCAAAGGACAGGGGGTGGATACGCAGTATTTT CASKGQGVDTQYF TRBD1 TRBV2 - TRBJ2-3
TGTGCCAGCAGCTTAGAGTCGTGGGGGCTGAACACCGGGGAGCTGTTTTTT CASSLESWGLNTGELFF - TRBV7-9 once TRBJ2-2
TGTGCCAGCTCACCTCGGGGGACAGGGGGCAATTTGGATGAAAAACTGTTTTTT CASSPRGTGGNLDEKLFF TRBD1 TRBV18 few TRBJ1-4
TGTGCCAGCAGCTTCGTAGGACAGGGGGTAGAAGCTTTCTTT CASSFVGQGVEAFF TRBD1 TRBV7-9 - TRBJ1-1
TGTGCCAGCAGGGACTGGGACAGCCAAAATTCACCCCTCCACTTT CASRDWDSQNSPLHF TRBD1 TRBV28 - TRBJ1-6
TGTGCCAGCAGCTTAGTTGGGCAGGGAGAGAGCTACACCTTC CASSLVGQGESYTF - TRBV11-2 - TRBJ1-2